This passage covers 30 T cell receptor beta chains from one sample sequenced in a study of T-cell memory formation after mild COVID-19. TCRdb fed the 5' RACE reads into MiXCR, producing one record per CDR3 protein. The sample lists about 470,000 distinct CDR3 sequences, 15% to 20% seen once, with around 12% in the top ten. Sequencing input: PBMCs or a T cell subset sorted from them (not recorded which). These receptors were taken from an adult woman who had mild COVID-19 (a few samples of this study predate the infection). Cell type and time point are not known.

The chain links TRBV12-3 or TRBV12-4 to TRBJ2-6; TRBD2 is a possible D gene (6 bases). V dropped 4 bases and J dropped 0 bases, with 10 bases sitting between them. This CDR3 contains 16 residues. CDR3 DNA sequence: TGTGCCAGCAGTTCGGGACTTACCTCTGGGGCCAACGTCCTGACTTTC. This encodes CASSSGLTSGANVLTF.

The sample holds a few counts of this clonotype. The chain joins TRBV7-2 to TRBJ1-2, with D hard to call. The CDR3 is made up of 16 amino acids. Between the trimmed V and J ends, which lost 7 bases and 2 bases, there was a span of 20 bases. The germline V gene encodes CDR1 SGHTA and CDR2 FQGNSA. CDR3 sequence (DNA): TGTGCCAGCACCATCCGCTTAGCATTCTTAAACTATGGCTACACCTTC. It specifies CASTIRLAFLNYGYTF.

The genes are TRBV12-3 or TRBV12-4 and TRBJ2-7, with D possibly matching TRBD2 (6 bases). The CDR3 loop spans 11 amino acids. With 3 bases removed from V and 10 bases from J, the gap between germline ends came to 10 bases. The CDR3: CASSFGGDQYF. The CDR3 DNA is TGTGCCAGCAGTTTTGGAGGGGATCAGTACTTC.

This clonotype was seen only a few times. This chain links TRBV7-9 with TRBJ1-2; 7 nucleotides align to TRBD1. This CDR3 is built from 15 residues. Germline lookup yields CDR1 SEHNR and CDR2 FQNEAQ (reference sequence). The V segment lost 5 bases and the J segment 0 bases; nucleotides outside the gene matches: 6. The CDR3 nucleotides read TGTGCCAGCAGCACCGGGACAGCGACTAACTATGGCTACACCTTC. Amino acid sequence: CASSTGTATNYGYTF.

This clonotype was seen ten or more times. CDR3 amino acids: CASSLAGHGPYEQYF. The CDR3 DNA follows: TGCGCCAGCAGCTTGGCCGGACACGGCCCCTACGAGCAGTACTTC. The chain is built from TRBV5-1 and TRBJ2-7, with D possibly matching TRBD1 (5 bases). The CDR3 contains 15 residues. Germline V gene data show CDR1 as SGHRS and CDR2 as YFSETQ. Between the trimmed V and J ends, which lost 0 bases and 2 bases, there was a span of 12 bases.

This clonotype was counted many times. The chain uses TRBV5-5 and TRBJ2-7, with a tentative D call TRBD2 (5 bases). Germline CDR1 SGHKS, CDR2 YYEKEE (reference sequence). Trimming shortened V by 0 bases and J by 4 bases, and 8 bases separated the two germline ends. The CDR3 loop spans 13 amino acids. CDR3 coding DNA: TGTGCCAGCAGCTTGGTTCCGGGGTACGAGCAGTACTTC. Translated, it gives CASSLVPGYEQYF.

The V and J genes are TRBV30 and TRBJ2-1; 7 bases align to TRBD2. The J segment lost 3 bases and the V segment lost 3 bases, leaving 5 bases of the junction unmatched. The CDR3 contains 14 residues. Germline CDR1 GTSNPN, CDR2 SVGIG (reference sequence). CDR3 in amino acids: CAWRAGVGYNEQFF. CDR3 coding DNA: TGTGCCTGGAGGGCGGGAGTCGGCTACAATGAGCAGTTCTTC.

This clonotype has a handful of counts. The chain uses TRBV6-7 and TRBJ2-4, with D maybe TRBD2 (5 bases). TRBV6-7 carries the ORF label, with uncertain function. This CDR3 contains 13 residues. Trimming removed 5 bases at V and 6 bases at J, with 11 bases between. The DNA for the CDR3 is TGTGCCAGCAGTACCCCCCGGGGAAACATTCAGTACTTC. This encodes CASSTPRGNIQYF.

The table lists this clonotype with many counts. The chain carries TRBV12-3 or TRBV12-4 and TRBJ2-3; D gene ambiguous. This CDR3 region has 18 residues. Trimming removed 4 bases from V and 3 bases from J, with 23 bases in between. CDR3 loop: CASSSRFSPEGRTDTQYF. CDR3 DNA: TGTGCCAGCAGTTCTCGATTTTCCCCGGAAGGTCGTACAGATACGCAGTATTTT.

This clonotype was seen more than once but under ten times. This chain links TRBV29-1 with TRBJ2-5, with D perhaps TRBD1 or TRBD2 (6 bases each). Germline CDR1 reads SQVTM; CDR2 reads ANQGSEA. Trimming took off 8 bases at V and 5 bases at J, with 15 bases between the two ends. This CDR3 region has 12 residues. The CDR3 DNA is TGCAGCTCCACGGGGGCCGCCGAGACCCAGTACTTC. Encoded protein: CSSTGAAETQYF.

In its sample, this clonotype was seen a few times. The rearrangement joins TRBV12-3 or TRBV12-4 to TRBJ2-5; possibly TRBD2 for D (6 bases). CDR3 length: 12 amino acids. V lost 4 bases and J lost 5, with 8 bases in between. CDR3 in DNA: TGTGCCAGCAGTTGGAGCGGGGAGACCCAGTACTTC. It codes for CASSWSGETQYF.

The chain has TRBV12-3 or TRBV12-4 and TRBJ2-5, with 8 bases fitting TRBD1. There are 15 residues in the CDR3. V trimming: 5 bases; J trimming: 4 bases; junction bases outside the gene matches: 9. The CDR3 loop is CASSPSDRAPETQYF. Here the CDR3 DNA reads TGTGCCAGCAGTCCCTCGGACAGGGCCCCAGAGACCCAGTACTTC.

Only a few counts were recorded for this clonotype. V gene TRBV7-9 combines with J gene TRBJ2-2; 10 bases map to TRBD1. The ends lost 3 bases at V and 4 bases at J; junction bases unmatched: 5. The CDR3 extends over 16 amino acids. From germline, CDR1 is SEHNR and CDR2 FQNEAQ (reference sequence). The CDR3 reads CASSFDRGQGTGELFF. The CDR3 DNA is TGTGCCAGCAGCTTCGACAGGGGGCAGGGCACCGGGGAGCTGTTTTTT. The complete variable domain, with remaining parts taken from reference TRBV7-9 and TRBJ2-2, reads DTGVSQNPRHKITKRGQNVTFRCDPISEHNRLYWYRQTLGQGPEFLTYFQNEAQLEKSRLLSDRFSAERPKGSFSTLEIQRTEQGDSAMYLCASSFDRGQGTGELFFGEGSRLTVL.

V and J are TRBV7-6 and TRBJ2-5; 11 positions match TRBD2. The CDR3 loop spans 16 amino acids. The germline V gene encodes CDR1 SGHVS and CDR2 FNYEAQ. The ends lost 3 bases at V and 5 bases at J; junction bases unmatched: 8. The DNA for the CDR3 is TGTGCCAGCAGCTTTATAGCGGGAGGGCCGTGGGAGACCCAGTACTTC. Encoded protein: CASSFIAGGPWETQYF.

This clonotype was counted at least ten times. The V call is TRBV7-9, the J call TRBJ2-2; the D is unclear. Trimming cost V 5 bases and J 0 bases, with 13 bases left between them. Germline values: CDR1 SEHNR, CDR2 FQNEAQ (reference sequence). This CDR3 is built from 16 residues. The CDR3 reads CASSPGVGTNTGELFF. CDR3 coding DNA: TGTGCCAGCAGCCCAGGCGTGGGAACGAACACCGGGGAGCTGTTTTTT.

This chain links TRBV12-3 or TRBV12-4 with TRBJ1-5; tentative D call: TRBD1 (5 bases). This CDR3 comprises 12 residues. V gave up 5 bases and J gave up 4 bases, with 6 bases separating them. This CDR3 reads CASSRQNQPQHF. The CDR3 DNA is TGTGCCAGCAGTAGACAGAATCAGCCCCAGCATTTT.

There are many counts of this clonotype. This chain uses TRBV7-6 with TRBJ2-2, with a tentative D call TRBD2 (5 bases). V dropped 4 bases and J dropped 4 bases, with 13 bases sitting between them. This CDR3 region has 15 residues. Germline loops: CDR1 SGHVS, CDR2 FNYEAQ. The CDR3: CASSSNGIRTGELFF. CDR3 DNA sequence: TGTGCCAGCAGCTCCAACGGGATTCGCACCGGGGAGCTGTTTTTT.

V is TRBV15 and J is TRBJ2-2; D possibly corresponds to TRBD2 (5 bases). This CDR3 comprises 18 residues. V dropped 1 base and J dropped 5 bases, with 20 bases sitting between them. Per germline, CDR1 LNHNV and CDR2 YYDKDF (reference sequence). In DNA, the CDR3 is TGTGCCACCAGCAGAGTTCCATACAGTGCCGGGGTGACCGGGGAGCTGTTTTTT. Protein sequence: CATSRVPYSAGVTGELFF.

This clonotype turned up a few times. The V and J genes are TRBV19 and TRBJ2-2; D is unclear. The germline V gene has CDR1 LNHDA and CDR2 SQIVND (reference sequence). With 1 base removed from V and 9 bases from J, the gap between germline ends came to 6 bases. The CDR3 totals 12 residues. In DNA form, the CDR3 reads TGTGCCAGTAGTATAGGAATCCGGGAGCTGTTTTTT. It translates to CASSIGIRELFF.

This clonotype has more than one count but fewer than ten. Germline is not matched at one junction end, which may reflect a read error. J is TRBJ2-7 and V is TRBV6-4; TRBD2 agrees at 11 bases. The CDR3 totals 15 residues. Germline CDR1 reads MRHNA; CDR2 reads SNTAGT. Here the CDR3 reads CASSYSSGGTYEQYF. CDR3 nucleotide sequence: TGTGCCAGCAGTTACTCTAGCGGGGGGACCTACGAGCAGTACTTC.

This clonotype was counted only a few times. This chain links TRBV29-1 with TRBJ1-2, with D uncertain. CDR3 length equals 14 residues. Trimming stripped 3 bases from V and 1 base from J, with 12 bases between. CDR1 is SQVTM and CDR2 is ANQGSEA in the germline V gene. The CDR3 coding sequence is TGCAGCGTTGAGTTTAGACGGGATAACTATGGCTACACCTTC. It translates to CSVEFRRDNYGYTF.

In its sample, this clonotype was seen many times. The gene calls are TRBV4-2 and TRBJ2-1, with D possibly TRBD2 on 5 matching bases. The CDR3 consists of 16 residues. V was shortened by 0 bases and J by 6 bases, with 15 bases between the two germline ends. Germline lookup yields CDR1 LGHNA and CDR2 YNFKEQ. The CDR3 is CASSQDLREPPNEQFF. In DNA, the CDR3 is TGTGCCAGCAGCCAAGATCTGAGGGAGCCTCCCAATGAGCAGTTCTTC.

The CDR3 here is CASSPLAVPSNEQFF. The CDR3 DNA reads as TGTGCCAGCAGCCCACTAGCGGTCCCTTCCAATGAGCAGTTCTTC. This chain links TRBV6-2 or TRBV6-3 with TRBJ2-1; the match to TRBD2 covers 8 bases. The germline gives CDR1 MNHEY, CDR2 SVGEGT. The CDR3 is 15 residues long. With 6 bases clipped from V and 6 bases from J, the junction kept 10 bases outside the gene matches.

Many counts were recorded for this clonotype. In DNA form, the CDR3 reads TGTGCCAGCAGCTTAGAAGGTAGAGGGGAGCAGTTCTTC. It yields the protein CASSLEGRGEQFF. This chain connects TRBV7-9 to TRBJ2-1, with TRBD2 as a possible D gene (5 bases). This CDR3 has 13 residues. Germline V gene sequence: CDR1 SEHNR, CDR2 FQNEAQ (reference sequence). Trimming pared 1 base from V and 10 bases from J, leaving 11 bases between.

The chain has TRBV20-1 and TRBJ2-6, with TRBD2 as a possible D gene (6 bases). The CDR3 has 14 amino acids. Trimming removed 4 bases at V and 4 bases at J, with 11 bases between. Germline assignment: CDR1 DFQATT and CDR2 SNEGSKA (reference sequence). CDR3 loop: CSATGGLGANVLTF. The CDR3 region has the DNA TGCAGTGCTACAGGAGGGCTAGGGGCCAACGTCCTGACTTTC.

V and J are TRBV6-2 or TRBV6-3 and TRBJ1-1; the D is unclear. This CDR3 spans 14 amino acids. Germline V gene sequence: CDR1 MNHEY, CDR2 SVGEGT. The V end was cut by 0 bases, the J end by 0 bases, with 5 bases between. In DNA, the CDR3 is TGTGCCAGCAGTTACTCGTTGATGAACACTGAAGCTTTCTTT. Residues: CASSYSLMNTEAFF.

This clonotype was seen a few times. The chain is built from TRBV12-3 or TRBV12-4 and TRBJ2-1; D might be TRBD1 or TRBD2, each matching 6 bases. Trimming shortened V by 3 bases and J by 0 bases, and 12 bases separated the two germline ends. The CDR3 consists of 16 residues. The DNA of the CDR3 is TGTGCCAGCAGTTTCCCGGGGGCGAGCTCCTACAATGAGCAGTTCTTC. Protein product: CASSFPGASSYNEQFF.

This clonotype showed up just a few times. The chain couples TRBV10-3 to TRBJ2-7, with TRBD1 identical over 7 bases. J was trimmed by 2 bases and V by 3 bases; bases with no gene match: 4. Germline V gene data show CDR1 as ENHRY and CDR2 as SYGVKD. The CDR3 has 14 amino acids. CDR3 amino acids: CAISERTGPYEQYF. As DNA, the CDR3 is TGTGCCATCAGTGAACGGACAGGCCCCTACGAGCAGTACTTC.

The V gene is TRBV5-1, the J gene TRBJ1-4, with 11 nucleotides matching TRBD1. CDR1 is SGHRS and CDR2 is YFSETQ in the germline V gene. The CDR3 is made up of 15 amino acids. The V and J ends lost 2 bases and 8 bases, in that order; junction bases with no gene match: 5. CDR3 nucleotide sequence: TGCGCCAGCAGCTTTCCGGGACAGGGGGAGGAAAAACTGTTTTTT. Its translation: CASSFPGQGEEKLFF. The entire variable domain, with the rest obtained from reference TRBV5-1 and TRBJ1-4, is as follows: KAGVTQTPRYLIKTRGQQVTLSCSPISGHRSVSWYQQTPGQGLQFLFEYFSETQRNKGNFPGRFSGRQFSNSRSEMNVSTLELGDSALYLCASSFPGQGEEKLFFGSGTQLSVL.

This clonotype was seen a few times. The J gene is TRBJ1-5, the V gene TRBV12-3 or TRBV12-4; D is undetermined. With 1 base removed from V and 5 bases from J, the gap between germline ends came to 6 bases. The CDR3 is 13 amino acids. The CDR3 DNA sequence: TGTGCCAGCAGTTTAGGCCACCATCAGCCCCAGCATTTT. Its protein is CASSLGHHQPQHF.